The 4 T cell receptor beta chains listed next were all sequenced from one sample in a study of regulatory T cells in long-lasting Graves disease (dated by TCRdb to the early 2020s). Library preparation employed multiplex PCR. The sequencing machine was an Illumina HiSeq 4000. To build TCR beta libraries, CDR3 regions were amplified by Arm-PCR using iRepertoire HTBI primers. The raw public reads went through TCRdb reprocessing: fastp at Q25, MiXCR clone calling, in-frame beta chains kept. Identical CDR3 protein sequences are pooled into one entry, listed with their most common genes and DNA. This sample is represented by some 250,000 distinct CDR3 sequences; 20% of them were singletons. The top ten clones comprise approximately 14% of the sample. Interpreted using the paper, the time point label stands for: newly diagnosed GD, antithyroid drugs for less than 3 months. For both TCR sequencing and RNA sequencing, RNA was extracted from PBMCs using TRIzol.

Sample: peripheral blood mononuclear cells (PBMCs), taken at new diagnosis, from a patient treated with antithyroid drugs. These receptors were collected from a female donor with Graves disease.

This clonotype was found many times. The rearrangement joins TRBV13 to TRBJ2-7; 10 bases are a match to TRBD1. The CDR3 is 15 amino acids. Germline CDR1 is PRHDT and CDR2 is FYEKMQ (reference sequence). The V and J ends lost 7 bases and 5 bases, in that order; junction bases with no gene match: 11. The CDR3 region has the DNA TGTGCCAGCATCATAGGGGGACAGGGGAACCACGAGCAGTACTTC. As protein: CASIIGGQGNHEQYF. Variable domain in full (rest from reference TRBV13 and TRBJ2-7): AAGVIQSPRHLIKEKRETATLKCYPIPRHDTVYWYQQGPGQDPQFLISFYEKMQSDKGSIPDRFSAQQFSDYHSELNMSSLELGDSALYFCASIIGGQGNHEQYFGPGTRLTVT.

There are a few counts of this clonotype. A much more abundant neighbour one base away suggests this may be a read error. V gene TRBV6-1 combines with J gene TRBJ2-1; D uncertain. Germline assignment: CDR1 MNHNS and CDR2 SASEGT. The CDR3 extends over 13 amino acids. Trimming pared 5 bases from V and 11 bases from J, leaving 16 bases between. CDR3 DNA: TGTGCCAGCAGTCTCAAAGGAGAGATTAAGCAGTTCTTC. It codes for CASSLKGEIKQFF.

This clonotype was seen many times. The conserved closing phenylalanine or tryptophan is absent in this CDR3, likely reflecting a read error. The rearrangement uses TRBV11-2 and TRBJ2-1, with a possible D match to TRBD2 (6 bases). The CDR3 has 14 amino acids. V lost 3 bases and J lost 3, with 9 bases in between. Germline V lookup: CDR1 SGHAT, CDR2 FQNNGV. The chain's CDR3 is CASSFSGLYNEQFC. The CDR3 DNA sequence: TGTGCCAGCAGCTTTAGCGGACTCTACAATGAGCAGTTCTGC.

With respect to this clonotype: Just one base apart from a much larger clone, this may be a read error. The V call is TRBV20-1, the J call TRBJ1-3; D gene unclear. CDR1 is DFQATT and CDR2 is SNEGSKA in the germline V gene (reference sequence). V lost 8 bases, J lost 4 bases, and 15 bases lay in between. The CDR3 runs to 13 residues. This CDR3 is CSTLRDGGNTIYF. In DNA form, the CDR3 reads TGCAGTACCCTTCGTGACGGAGGAAACACCATATATTTT.